The 7 T cell receptor beta chains in this list originate from one sample, sequenced in a study of blood T cell repertoires in COVID-19. The method was immunoSEQ multiplex PCR; TCRdb's version includes in-frame clones alone and lacks a portion of them. The sample yields about 250,000 clones, around four fifths seen once. The source material was peripheral blood. These receptors all come from a man in his forties with active or convalescent COVID-19.

The J gene is TRBJ1-4, the V gene TRBV10-3; D uncertain. CDR3 size: 11 residues. The germline CDR1 and CDR2 sequences are ENHRY and SYGVKD. With 10 bases removed from V and 5 bases from J, the gap between germline ends came to 8 bases. The CDR3 here is CATGENEKLFF. The DNA of the CDR3 is TGTGCCACCGGGGAAAATGAAAAACTGTTTTTT.

The chain recombines TRBV5-8 with TRBJ2-3; TRBD2 aligns across 11 bases. This CDR3 spans 16 amino acids. Germline V CDR1 and CDR2: SGHTS, YDEGEE. V lost 4 bases to trimming and J lost 2 bases; unmatched junction nucleotides: 6. CDR3 protein: CASSRGTSGNTDTQYF. CDR3 bases: TGTGCCAGCAGCAGGGGGACTAGCGGAAACACAGATACGCAGTATTTT.

The chain employs TRBV6-5 and TRBJ1-4; TRBD1 aligns across 7 bases. This CDR3 spans 13 amino acids. V shed 6 bases and J 7 bases; nucleotides not matched to a gene: 5. Germline V gene data show CDR1 as MNHEY and CDR2 as SVGAGI. The CDR3, as DNA: TGTGCCAGCAGCTGGGACAGCGGTGAAAAACTGTTTTTT. Its protein is CASSWDSGEKLFF.

This chain links TRBV19 with TRBJ1-4, with 8 bases identical to TRBD1. CDR3 length: 14 residues. The trim removed 9 bases at V and 6 bases at J, leaving 9 bases unmatched. Germline CDR1 and CDR2: LNHDA and SQIVND (reference sequence). The CDR3 loop is CASHSRQGHEKLFF. The CDR3 coding sequence is TGTGCCAGCCACAGTAGACAGGGGCATGAAAAACTGTTTTTT.

The V and J genes are TRBV19 and TRBJ1-4; 8 bases are a match to TRBD1. Trimming cost V 5 bases and J 2 bases; bases outside gene matches: 7. Germline V gene data show CDR1 as LNHDA and CDR2 as SQIVND (reference sequence). The CDR3 has 16 amino acids. The DNA for the CDR3 is TGTGCCAGTAGTGATGACAGGGGTGCCACTAATGAAAAACTGTTTTTT. Translation gives CASSDDRGATNEKLFF.

The gene calls are TRBV7-8 and TRBJ1-6; D call uncertain. Looked up from germline, CDR1 is SGHVS and CDR2 is FQNEAQ. Trimming left V 7 bases short and J 7 bases short, with 14 bases between. The CDR3 sequence is 14 residues long. The CDR3 spells CASKRTGENSPLHF. CDR3 DNA: TGTGCCAGCAAGCGGACTGGGGAAAATTCACCCCTCCACTTT.

J is TRBJ2-1 and V is TRBV19, with no clear D. The germline V and J ends were trimmed by 5 bases and 5 bases, with 19 bases remaining between them. The CDR3 is made up of 16 amino acids. CDR1 and CDR2 (germline): LNHDA, SQIVND (reference sequence). This CDR3 is CASSSHDPGLDNEQFF. DNA for the CDR3: TGTGCCAGTAGTTCCCACGACCCGGGTCTCGACAATGAGCAGTTCTTC.